Following are 27 T cell receptor beta chains from one sample sequenced in a study of blood T cell repertoires in COVID-19. The protocol was immunoSEQ multiplex PCR, while the TCRdb copy is restricted to in-frame clones and leaves out a portion. The sample includes under 300,000 clones, roughly 90% of them seen just once. The source material was peripheral blood. These TCRs come from a woman between 40 and 55 years old who had recovered from COVID-19.

This clone was recorded once. The chain has TRBV19 and TRBJ1-1; 8 nucleotides match TRBD1. Germline V gives CDR1 LNHDA, CDR2 SQIVND (reference sequence). The V segment lost 3 bases and the J segment 1 base; nucleotides outside the gene matches: 1. This CDR3 region has 14 residues. CDR3 DNA sequence: TGTGCCAGTAGTATCGGGACAGGGAACACTGAAGCTTTCTTT. This codes for CASSIGTGNTEAFF.

CDR3 in DNA: TGTGCCTGGAGTCATTTGTACCCGGATAATTCACCCCTCCACTTT. Residues: CAWSHLYPDNSPLHF. The rearrangement links TRBV30 to TRBJ1-6; D not certain. The V gene lost 2 bases and the J gene lost 5 bases, with 13 bases spanning the gap. This CDR3 contains 15 residues. Per the germline V gene, CDR1 is GTSNPN and CDR2 is SVGIG (reference sequence).

CDR3 bases: TGTGCCAGCAGTTCCGGGACAGAACCTAACTATGGCTACACCTTC. It encodes CASSSGTEPNYGYTF. The V gene is TRBV6-6, the J gene TRBJ1-2; 7 bases line up with TRBD1. CDR1 MNHNY and CDR2 SVGAGI come from the germline V gene (reference sequence). V lost 4 bases, J lost 0 bases, and 5 bases stayed unmatched. The CDR3 has 15 residues.

The rearrangement uses TRBV7-6 and TRBJ2-5; 12 bases agree with TRBD2. In germline, CDR1 is SGHVS, CDR2 FNYEAQ. Germline trimming cut 5 bases from V and 1 base from J; bases unmatched to any gene: 2. CDR3 length: 15 residues. CDR3 bases: TGTGCCAGCAGCGCACTAGCGGGAGGCCAAGAGACCCAGTACTTC. It yields the protein CASSALAGGQETQYF.

V usage is TRBV7-8 and J usage is TRBJ2-7, with a weak D call TRBD2 (6 bases). Trimming cost V 0 bases and J 1 base, with 16 bases left between them. The CDR3 length is 17 residues. The germline gives CDR1 SGHVS, CDR2 FQNEAQ. The CDR3 here is CASSLAGGSTLSYEQYF. The CDR3 region has the DNA TGTGCCAGCAGCTTAGCCGGGGGATCTACGCTATCCTACGAGCAGTACTTC.

The CDR3 region is CASSQSWSSGSYEQYF. For the CDR3, the DNA is TGTGCCAGCAGCCAAAGCTGGAGTAGCGGGAGTTACGAGCAGTACTTC. V and J are TRBV7-8 and TRBJ2-7; the match to TRBD2 covers 9 bases. The CDR3 is 16 amino acids. CDR1 SGHVS and CDR2 FQNEAQ come from the germline V gene. V was pared by 5 bases and J by 4 bases, with 12 bases of the junction left unmatched.

The chain links TRBV2 to TRBJ2-1; D is uncertain. Deletions cut 6 bases from V and 3 bases from J, with 18 bases between. Germline-derived CDR1 and CDR2 are SNHLY and FYNNEI. The CDR3 is 16 residues long. CDR3 amino acids: CASRPRLGNVYNEQFF. In DNA, the CDR3 is TGTGCCAGCAGACCTAGACTCGGAAATGTCTACAATGAGCAGTTCTTC.

The chain has TRBV7-6 and TRBJ2-7, with D possibly being TRBD2 (6 bases). The CDR3 has 15 amino acids. Germline loops: CDR1 SGHVS, CDR2 FNYEAQ. V gave up 0 bases and J gave up 1 base, with 10 bases separating them. The CDR3 sequence is CASSLAGGLSYEQYF. The CDR3 bases are TGTGCCAGCAGCTTAGCGGGAGGCCTTTCCTACGAGCAGTACTTC.

The V and J genes are TRBV25-1 and TRBJ1-2, with a possible D match to TRBD1 (5 bases). The CDR3 has 11 residues. Germline V gives CDR1 MGHDK, CDR2 SYGVNS. The ends were cut back, 3 bases at V and 7 bases at J, with 6 bases in the middle. The CDR3 DNA is TGTGCCAGCAGTGAGGGGGGTGGCTACACCTTC. It is translated as CASSEGGGYTF.

The chain is built from TRBV2 and TRBJ1-5, with D uncertain. V was trimmed by 3 bases and J by 0 bases, leaving 6 bases between them. The germline V gene has CDR1 SNHLY and CDR2 FYNNEI. The CDR3 spans 14 residues. CDR3 DNA: TGTGCCAGCAGTGAGGAGGTTAGCAATCAGCCCCAGCATTTT. Amino acid sequence: CASSEEVSNQPQHF.

The chain combines TRBV2 with TRBJ2-7; 8 bases line up with TRBD1. Germline CDR1 is SNHLY and CDR2 is FYNNEI. V shed 11 bases, J shed 7 bases, and the junction held 13 bases outside the gene matches. The CDR3 contains 13 residues. CDR3 region: CAGKPGQGREQYF. The DNA of the CDR3 is TGTGCCGGTAAGCCAGGACAGGGACGGGAGCAGTACTTC.

V and J are TRBV10-3 and TRBJ2-5; D may be TRBD1 (5 bases). The V and J ends lost 5 bases and 0 bases respectively, with 7 bases between them. The CDR3 extends over 13 amino acids. Germline values: CDR1 ENHRY, CDR2 SYGVKD. The CDR3 DNA is TGTGCCATCAGTCCAGGGAACCAAGAGACCCAGTACTTC. The encoded protein is CAISPGNQETQYF.

The rearrangement links TRBV30 to TRBJ1-2, with 11 bases matching TRBD1. Trimming took 2 bases from V and 8 from J; bases not matched to a gene: 4. CDR3 length: 13 amino acids. Per the germline V gene, CDR1 is GTSNPN and CDR2 is SVGIG (reference sequence). CDR3 residues: CAWSRTGGGGYTF. In nucleotides, the CDR3 is TGTGCCTGGAGTAGGACAGGGGGCGGGGGCTACACCTTC. Using reference TRBV30 and TRBJ1-2 for the parts outside the CDR3, the full variable domain is SQTIHQWPATLVQPVGSPLSLECTVEGTSNPNLYWYRQAAGRGLQLLFYSVGIGQISSEVPQNLSASRPQDRQFILSSKKLLLSDSGFYLCAWSRTGGGGYTFGSGTRLTVV.

This clone occurred a few times. The rearrangement joins TRBV30 to TRBJ1-6; D call uncertain. CDR1 and CDR2 from the germline V gene are GTSNPN and SVGIG (reference sequence). This CDR3 contains 15 residues. V was trimmed by 4 bases and J by 0 bases, leaving 10 bases between them. In DNA form, the CDR3 reads TGTGCCTGGACGAGTCTAGGCTCCTATAATTCACCCCTCCACTTT. Protein sequence: CAWTSLGSYNSPLHF.

This chain joins TRBV27 and TRBJ2-7; TRBD1 matches at 7 bases. V lost 6 bases to trimming and J lost 3 bases; unmatched junction nucleotides: 11. CDR3 size: 15 residues. Germline CDR1 MNHEY, CDR2 SMNVEV (reference sequence). The CDR3 loop is CASRGDRARDYEQYF. CDR3 DNA: TGTGCCAGCAGGGGAGACAGGGCGAGAGACTACGAGCAGTACTTC.

This clone was detected once. This chain joins TRBV28 and TRBJ1-2; D is possibly TRBD1 (5 bases). Germline CDR1 MDHEN, CDR2 SYDVKM. V lost 3 bases and J 4 bases, leaving 9 bases between the germline ends. The CDR3 extends over 13 amino acids. The CDR3 DNA follows: TGTGCCAGCAGTTTTTCGGGGGGCTATGGCTACACCTTC. Encoded protein: CASSFSGGYGYTF.

With respect to this clone: At one boundary the junction diverges from the germline segment, which might be a read error. The chain combines TRBV7-7 with TRBJ2-5, with 10 bases identical to TRBD2. CDR3 length: 15 residues. Germline CDR1 is SSHAT and CDR2 is FNYEAQ (reference sequence). CDR3 sequence: CASSSSSGSGETQYF. The CDR3 DNA sequence: TGTGCTAGCAGCTCCTCTAGCGGGAGTGGGGAGACCCAGTACTTC.

The chain carries TRBV3-1 (or the pseudogene TRBV3-2) and TRBJ2-7; 8 bases align to TRBD2. The CDR3 is 17 residues long. Germline lookup yields CDR1 LGHDT and CDR2 YNNKEL (reference sequence). J was trimmed by 1 base and V by 1 base; bases with no gene match: 9. CDR3: CASSQGSSGSLSYEQYF. CDR3 bases: TGTGCCAGCAGCCAAGGATCCAGCGGGAGTTTATCCTACGAGCAGTACTTC.

This rearrangement joins TRBV3-1 (or the pseudogene TRBV3-2) to TRBJ1-5, with TRBD1 matching 8 bases. This CDR3 region has 15 residues. Germline V gene lookup returns CDR1 LGHDT and CDR2 YNNKEL (reference sequence). Germline trimming cut 2 bases from V and 3 bases from J; bases unmatched to any gene: 3. The CDR3 spells CASSQMTGVNQPQHF. The CDR3 DNA reads as TGTGCCAGCAGCCAAATGACAGGGGTCAATCAGCCCCAGCATTTT.

This clone has just a few counts. This rearrangement joins TRBV28 to TRBJ2-7; D is possibly TRBD2 (6 bases). This CDR3 is 14 amino acids long. V lost 3 bases, J lost 5 bases, and 14 bases lay in between. The germline gives CDR1 MDHEN, CDR2 SYDVKM. The CDR3 sequence: CASSLGREPNEQYF. The CDR3 DNA sequence: TGTGCCAGCAGTTTGGGCCGGGAGCCGAACGAGCAGTACTTC.

The chain couples TRBV10-3 to TRBJ2-7; 9 positions agree with TRBD2. The germline gives CDR1 ENHRY, CDR2 SYGVKD. This CDR3 region has 14 residues. The trim removed 2 bases at V and 3 bases at J, leaving 2 bases unmatched. The DNA of the CDR3 is TGTGCCATCAGTGAGGTAGCGGGGGTCTACGAGCAGTACTTC. Translation: CAISEVAGVYEQYF.

This rearrangement joins TRBV30 to TRBJ2-7; the D gene is possibly TRBD2 (5 bases). This CDR3 spans 13 amino acids. V was shortened by 0 bases and J by 2 bases, with 8 bases between the two germline ends. Germline V gene sequence: CDR1 GTSNPN, CDR2 SVGIG (reference sequence). This CDR3 is CAWSVGIAYEQYF. The CDR3 DNA is TGTGCCTGGAGTGTCGGGATAGCCTACGAGCAGTACTTC.

The CDR3 bases are TGTGCCAGCAGTGGGGGGGACAGGGGCCCTGGGGAAAAACTGTTTTTT. It yields the protein CASSGGDRGPGEKLFF. This chain links TRBV2 with TRBJ1-4; 10 positions agree with TRBD1. J gave up 8 bases and V 4 bases, and 10 bases lay outside the gene matches. Germline CDR1 SNHLY, CDR2 FYNNEI. This CDR3 comprises 16 residues.

The V gene is TRBV18, the J gene TRBJ2-5; 11 bases are shared with TRBD1. Per germline, CDR1 KGHSH and CDR2 LQKENI. This CDR3 has 16 residues. The junction had 4 bases not matched to a gene; V was cut back by 3 bases and J by 1 base. In DNA, the CDR3 is TGTGCCAGCTCACCCGCCGGGACAGGGGGCCAAGAGACCCAGTACTTC. Translated, it gives CASSPAGTGGQETQYF.

The V gene is TRBV3-1 (or the pseudogene TRBV3-2), the J gene TRBJ1-1, with D unclear. Germline-derived CDR1 and CDR2 are LGHDT and YNNKEL (reference sequence). V lost 8 bases and J 4 bases, leaving 14 bases between the germline ends. This CDR3 is built from 13 residues. For the CDR3, the DNA is TGTGCCAGCTCCTTCCCACCGGGCACTGAAGCTTTCTTT. This encodes CASSFPPGTEAFF.

This chain links TRBV6-1 with TRBJ2-1; TRBD2 agrees at 10 bases. CDR1 is MNHNS, CDR2 SASEGT, per germline. The CDR3 runs 16 residues. The V gene end was trimmed by 4 bases and the J gene end by 3 bases; junction bases not matched to a gene: 6. The CDR3 region has the DNA TGTGCCAGCAGTGGGAGCGGGAGGGCCTTCTACAATGAGCAGTTCTTC. It encodes CASSGSGRAFYNEQFF.

The genes are TRBV28 and TRBJ1-6; 9 bases align to TRBD1. V lost 2 bases, J lost 8 bases, and 4 bases stayed unmatched. This CDR3 is 15 amino acids long. Germline V gene sequence: CDR1 MDHEN, CDR2 SYDVKM. CDR3 amino acids: CASSLGDREYSPLHF. CDR3 DNA sequence: TGTGCCAGCAGTTTAGGGGACAGGGAGTATTCACCCCTCCACTTT. The whole variable domain, remainder taken from reference TRBV28 and TRBJ1-6, is DVKVTQSSRYLVKRTGEKVFLECVQDMDHENMFWYRQDPGLGLRLIYFSYDVKMKEKGDIPEGYSVSREKKERFSLILESASTNQTSMYLCASSLGDREYSPLHFGNGTRLTVT.